The clone carrying this TCR beta chain was observed a few times. Its matching antigen is unknown. From the reads, TCRdb called clonotypes with MiXCR, one entry per CDR3 protein. In the table there are about 830,000 distinct CDR3 sequences, approximately 30% of which are singletons. Germline V gene lookup returns CDR1 LNHDA and CDR2 SQIVND (reference sequence). V was pared by 5 bases and J by 1 base, with 6 bases of the junction left unmatched. This CDR3 is 17 amino acids long. This sample stems from a study of T cell repertoires in cytomegalovirus infection. About the study: Selection of CMV epitopes for the study included recently identified HLA-C-restricted and well-studied HLA-B-restricted ones. Matching HLA type, along with CMV infection, was indicated by public TCR beta signatures.

Study outcomes and limitations: Accumulated public TCR beta family frequency recognized individuals carrying CMV together with the relevant HLA. Clonotype analysis showed dominance of the ex vivo response by HLA-C-restricted CMV-specific TCR beta clonotypes.

The sequences come from cultured CD8+ T cells from PBMCs, collected from culture after CMV antigen stimulation. This receptor was taken from a human donor in good health (CMV status not recorded). Some clones in this sample may be carry-over from other donors' samples. The V gene is TRBV19, the J gene TRBJ2-1; 12 nucleotides align to TRBD2. The CDR3 nucleotides are TGTGCCAGTAGTCTCCCTAGCGGGGGGGCGTCCTACAATGAGCAGTTCTTC. Its translation is CASSLPSGGASYNEQFF.